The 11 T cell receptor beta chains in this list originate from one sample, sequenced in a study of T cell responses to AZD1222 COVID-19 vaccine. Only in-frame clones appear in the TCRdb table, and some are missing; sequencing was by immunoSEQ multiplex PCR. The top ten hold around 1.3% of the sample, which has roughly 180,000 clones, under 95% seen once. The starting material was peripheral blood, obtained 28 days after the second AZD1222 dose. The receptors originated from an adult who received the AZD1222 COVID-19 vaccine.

As DNA, the CDR3 is TGTGCCAGCAGCTCCGGGACACCTATCTACGAGCAGTACTTC. It specifies CASSSGTPIYEQYF. The rearrangement links TRBV7-9 to TRBJ2-7, with D possibly being TRBD1 (6 bases). The V and J ends lost 4 bases and 3 bases respectively, with 13 bases between them. Germline V gives CDR1 SEHNR, CDR2 FQNEAQ (reference sequence). CDR3 length: 14 residues.

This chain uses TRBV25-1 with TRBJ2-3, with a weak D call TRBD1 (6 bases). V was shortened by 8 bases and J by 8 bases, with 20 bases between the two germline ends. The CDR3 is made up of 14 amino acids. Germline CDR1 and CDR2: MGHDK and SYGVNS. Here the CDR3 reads CASSLGTPAGTQYF. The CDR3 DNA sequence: TGTGCCAGCTCGCTCGGGACACCTGCAGGTACGCAGTATTTT.

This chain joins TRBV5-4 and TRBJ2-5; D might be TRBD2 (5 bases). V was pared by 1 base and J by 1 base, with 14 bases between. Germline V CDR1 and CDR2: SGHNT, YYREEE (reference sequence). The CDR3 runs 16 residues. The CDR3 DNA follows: TGTGCCAGCAGCTTGTACGGGTTAAGCGGCCAAGAGACCCAGTACTTC. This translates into CASSLYGLSGQETQYF.

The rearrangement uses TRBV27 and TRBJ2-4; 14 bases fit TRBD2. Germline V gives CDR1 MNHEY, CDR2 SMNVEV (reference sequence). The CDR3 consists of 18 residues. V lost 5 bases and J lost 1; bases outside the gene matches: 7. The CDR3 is CASSRTSGRLGAKNIQYF. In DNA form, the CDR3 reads TGTGCCAGCAGTCGGACTAGCGGGAGGCTCGGGGCCAAAAACATTCAGTACTTC.

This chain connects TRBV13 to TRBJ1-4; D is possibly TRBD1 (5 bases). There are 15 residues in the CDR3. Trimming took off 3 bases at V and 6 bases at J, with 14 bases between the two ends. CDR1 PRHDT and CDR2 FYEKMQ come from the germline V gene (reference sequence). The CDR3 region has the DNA TGTGCCAGCAGCTTGTCCGGGACCGGCCATGAAAAACTGTTTTTT. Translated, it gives CASSLSGTGHEKLFF.

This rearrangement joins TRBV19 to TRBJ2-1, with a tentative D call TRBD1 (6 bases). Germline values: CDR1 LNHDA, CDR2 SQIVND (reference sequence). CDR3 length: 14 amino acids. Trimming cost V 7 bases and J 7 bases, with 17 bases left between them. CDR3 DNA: TGTGCCAGTACCCCTGTGGCAGGGGTGAATGAGCAGTTCTTC. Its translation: CASTPVAGVNEQFF. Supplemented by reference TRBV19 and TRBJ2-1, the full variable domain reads DGGITQSPKYLFRKEGQNVTLSCEQNLNHDAMYWYRQDPGQGLRLIYYSQIVNDFQKGDIAEGYSVSREKKESFPLTVTSAQKNPTAFYLCASTPVAGVNEQFFGPGTRLTVL.

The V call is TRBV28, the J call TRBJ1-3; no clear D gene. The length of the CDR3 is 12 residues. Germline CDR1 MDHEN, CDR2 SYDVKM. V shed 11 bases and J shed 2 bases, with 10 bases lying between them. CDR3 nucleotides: TGTGCCTCAGGACGCACTGGAAACACCATATATTTT. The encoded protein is CASGRTGNTIYF.

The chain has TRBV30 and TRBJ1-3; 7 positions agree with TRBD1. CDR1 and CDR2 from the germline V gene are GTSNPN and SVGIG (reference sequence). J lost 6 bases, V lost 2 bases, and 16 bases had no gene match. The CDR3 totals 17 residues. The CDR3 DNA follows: TGTGCCTGGAGTCCTTTGGGCCTGACAGGGATGGAAAACACCATATATTTT. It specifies CAWSPLGLTGMENTIYF.

The CDR3 loop reads CASSVGIGGEGYTF. The CDR3 DNA follows: TGTGCCAGCAGCGTAGGGATCGGGGGGGAAGGCTACACCTTC. The rearrangement links TRBV9 to TRBJ1-2; TRBD1 is a possible D gene (5 bases). Germline V gene data show CDR1 as SGDLS and CDR2 as YYNGEE. There are 14 residues in the CDR3. V lost 0 bases to trimming and J lost 8 bases, with 14 bases between them.

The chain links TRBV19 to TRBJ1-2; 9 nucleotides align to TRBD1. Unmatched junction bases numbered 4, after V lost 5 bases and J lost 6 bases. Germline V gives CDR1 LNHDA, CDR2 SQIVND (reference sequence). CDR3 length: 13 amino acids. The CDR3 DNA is TGTGCCAGTAGTCTCGACAGGGGGGATGGCTACACCTTC. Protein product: CASSLDRGDGYTF.

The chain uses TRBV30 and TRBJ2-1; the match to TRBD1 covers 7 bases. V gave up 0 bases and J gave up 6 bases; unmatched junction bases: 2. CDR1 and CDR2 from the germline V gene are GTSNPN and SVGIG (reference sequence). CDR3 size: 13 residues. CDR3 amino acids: CAWSVTGSNEQFF. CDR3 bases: TGTGCCTGGAGTGTGACAGGGAGCAATGAGCAGTTCTTC.